This T cell receptor (beta chain) was obtained from a study of T cell responses to AZD1222 COVID-19 vaccine. Germline CDR1 LNHDA, CDR2 SQIVND (reference sequence). This CDR3 has 15 amino acids. Trimming cost V 5 bases and J 5 bases; bases outside gene matches: 6. Study-level findings and limits: Just six people given AZD1222 tested seropositive at baseline. Among the donors, most were white British and more were female, and clonal diversity was possibly underestimated. Sampling captured repertoires only after the peak T cell response.

In the case of this clone: Its antigen remains unidentified.

Generated by immunoSEQ multiplex PCR, the TCRdb table keeps only in-frame clones and is missing some. The sample lists tens of thousands of clones, roughly 90% seen once, with about 12% in the top ten. The TCR originated in an adult who received the AZD1222 COVID-19 vaccine. The source was peripheral blood, collected 28 days after the second AZD1222 dose. The V gene is TRBV19, the J gene TRBJ2-5; 12 bases fit TRBD1. As DNA, the CDR3 is TGTGCCAGTAGTTCCTCCGGGACAGGGGGCGAGACCCAGTACTTC. Encoded protein: CASSSSGTGGETQYF.